Listed below are T cell receptor beta chains from one sample, sequenced in a study of PD-1 blockade in classical Hodgkin lymphoma. Measured with immunoSEQ multiplex PCR; TCRdb has only the in-frame clones, and not every one. The data show 25,000 to 30,000 clones, with 80% seen just once and under 20% held by the top ten. The input for sequencing was peripheral blood mononuclear cells (PBMCs), taken before the fourth cycle of nivolumab. Receptors originate from a human donor with classical Hodgkin lymphoma. Both conserved end residues are part of each CDR3. D genes are given only for firm matches. Not every row has a clone size; where given, it reads once, few, many or a size class.

TRBD2	-	TRBV7-2	TRBJ2-7	CASSFSSGSPTYEQYF	TGTGCCAGCAGCTTTTCTAGCGGGAGCCCTACCTACGAGCAGTACTTC
-	-	TRBV7-8	TRBJ2-5	CASSQLLGEETQYF	TGTGCCAGCAGTCAGTTATTGGGAGAAGAGACCCAGTACTTC
TRBD1	-	TRBV5-4	TRBJ1-1	CASSSKGGTGNTEAFF	TGTGCCAGCAGCTCTAAAGGTGGGACAGGGAACACTGAAGCTTTCTTT
-	-	TRBV9	TRBJ2-5	CASSVSQGTQETQYF	TGTGCCAGCAGCGTCTCGCAGGGGACCCAAGAGACCCAGTACTTC
-	-	TRBV11-2	TRBJ2-3	CASSPKTGASTDTQYF	TGTGCCAGCAGCCCCAAGACAGGAGCTAGCACAGATACGCAGTATTTT
-	-	TRBV28	TRBJ2-3	CASSSLGSTDTQYF	TGTGCCAGCAGTTCTTTGGGTAGCACAGATACGCAGTATTTT
TRBD1	once	TRBV5-1	TRBJ1-4	CASSLGRTGGVASEKLFF	TGCGCCAGCAGCTTGGGGAGGACAGGTGGGGTAGCGAGTGAAAAACTGTTTTTT
-	-	TRBV5-4	TRBJ2-3	CASTVDLVGTDTQYF	TGTGCCAGCACAGTAGACTTGGTTGGCACAGATACGCAGTATTTT
-	-	TRBV6-1	TRBJ2-7	CASSEEGGGALIF	TGTGCCAGCAGTGAAGAAGGAGGGGGCGCCCTTATCTTC
-	-	TRBV5-6	TRBJ1-1	CASSLRHTQNTEAFF	TGTGCCAGCAGCTTGCGGCACACACAGAACACTGAAGCTTTCTTT
-	-	TRBV6-1	TRBJ1-1	CASSVNWGYGTEAFF	TGTGCCAGCAGTGTAAACTGGGGTTATGGCACTGAAGCTTTCTTT
TRBD1	-	TRBV15	TRBJ1-5	CATSLGTGGNQPQHF	TGTGCCACCTCTCTCGGGACAGGAGGAAATCAGCCCCAGCATTTT
-	-	TRBV10-3	TRBJ1-2	CAISESGGRGYTF	TGTGCCATCAGTGAGTCGGGAGGACGGGGCTACACCTTC
-	-	TRBV19	TRBJ2-5	CASSIVVGGTQYF	TGTGCCAGTAGTATAGTGGTGGGAGGGACCCAGTACTTC
-	-	TRBV25-1	TRBJ2-7	CASSAPSCPPSYEQYF	TGTGCCAGCAGTGCCCCCTCTTGCCCCCCCTCCTACGAGCAGTACTTC
-	-	TRBV9	TRBJ1-1	CASSFLDGNTEAFF	TGTGCCAGCAGCTTCCTGGACGGGAACACTGAAGCTTTCTTT
-	once	TRBV21-1	TRBJ1-5	CASSSEGHQPQHF	TGTGCCAGCAGCAGTGAGGGGCATCAGCCCCAGCATTTT
-	-	TRBV5-4	TRBJ1-2	CASSLGKSYTF	TGTGCCAGCAGCTTGGGCAAAAGCTACACCTTC
-	few	TRBV11-2	TRBJ2-1	CASSFRDTVYNEQFF	TGTGCCAGCAGCTTCCGGGACACGGTCTACAATGAGCAGTTCTTC
-	-	TRBV19	TRBJ2-3	CASSISASAGTQYF	TGTGCCAGTAGTATATCGGCTAGTGCGGGTACGCAGTATTTT
-	-	TRBV19	TRBJ1-2	CASSMLRGRVGYTF	TGTGCCAGTAGTATGCTCCGCGGGAGGGTCGGCTACACCTTC
-	few	TRBV5-1	TRBJ2-2	CASSLEGLAGELFF	TGCGCCAGCAGCTTGGAGGGGTTGGCCGGGGAGCTGTTTTTT
-	-	TRBV4-1	TRBJ1-1	CASSHPLNTEAFF	TGCGCCAGCAGCCACCCGCTAAACACTGAAGCTTTCTTT
-	-	TRBV5-1	TRBJ2-7	CASSLAGGDEQYF	TGCGCCAGCAGCTTGGCCGGAGGAGACGAGCAGTACTTC
-	once	TRBV7-9	TRBJ1-1	CASSGLTGNTEAFF	TGTGCCAGCAGCGGATTGACAGGGAACACTGAAGCTTTCTTT
TRBD2	-	TRBV5-1	TRBJ2-3	CASSSLAGGLTDTQYF	TGCGCCAGCAGCTCCCTAGCGGGAGGTTTGACAGATACGCAGTATTTT
-	-	TRBV6-6	TRBJ2-4	CASSPGPDRYIQYF	TGTGCCAGCAGTCCGGGGCCCGACCGATACATTCAGTACTTC
TRBD2	-	TRBV7-9	TRBJ2-5	CASSFPSGLGQETQYF	TGTGCCAGCAGCTTTCCTAGCGGTCTGGGGCAAGAGACCCAGTACTTC
-	-	TRBV6-6	TRBJ2-3	CASSQQNLSTDTQYF	TGTGCCAGCAGTCAACAGAATCTTAGCACAGATACGCAGTATTTT
TRBD1	-	TRBV30	TRBJ1-6	CAWSWGQGGSPLHF	TGTGCCTGGAGTTGGGGACAGGGTGGTTCACCCCTCCACTTT
-	-	TRBV10-2	TRBJ1-3	CASSEGSGNTIYF	TGCGCCAGCAGTGAAGGGTCCGGAAACACCATATATTTT